The clone carrying this T cell receptor (beta chain) has a count of ten or more. Its antigen remains unknown. The time point was: persistent/refractory GD, antithyroid drugs over 5 years with positive TRAb. Making the TCR library involved RNA that had been extracted from PBMCs. Diagnosis followed American Thyroid Association guidelines for Graves' disease. Into tubes containing EDTA, 8 to 9.5 milliliters of peripheral blood were drawn. This sample was included in a study of regulatory T cells in long-lasting Graves disease. To make TCR beta libraries, researchers used iRepertoire HTBI primers and Arm-PCR of CDR3 regions. Source study methods: Identification across samples found 62 TRBV and some 13 TRBJ segments. TCRdb recomputed calls from the multiplex PCR reads with MiXCR, one row per CDR3 protein. These V and J calls are TCRdb output, not the study's own analysis. The repertoire holds 390,000 or so distinct CDR3 sequences, with roughly 20% as singletons.

Study-wide results and caveats: Patients with persistent Graves' had lower TCR diversity than newly diagnosed patients.

The CDR3 runs 13 residues. The germline V and J ends were trimmed by 6 bases and 2 bases, with 10 bases remaining between them. Sequencing used peripheral blood mononuclear cells (PBMCs), obtained when the disease was refractory, from a patient treated with antithyroid drugs. The sequence derives from a woman in her 40s with Graves disease. The chain has TRBV12-3 or TRBV12-4 and TRBJ1-1; a possible D gene is TRBD1 (5 bases). The CDR3 bases are TGTGCCAGCAGCACGGGACCTAACACTGAAGCTTTCTTT. Residues: CASSTGPNTEAFF.